These 2 T cell receptor beta chains share one sample of origin, sequenced in a study of human T cells and chemical hapten exposure. Each CDR3 protein is one row after TCRdb ran MiXCR on the 5' RACE reads. The sample shows fewer than 150,000 distinct CDR3 sequences, approximately 20% of them seen only once. Whole blood, unfractionated, served as the material for total RNA extraction. The receptors stem from a human donor in good health.

This clonotype was found a few times. This chain links TRBV11-1 with TRBJ2-3; TRBD2 matches 9 bases. V shed 5 bases, J shed 2 bases, and the junction held 8 bases outside the gene matches. This CDR3 contains 16 residues. Germline-derived CDR1 and CDR2 are SGHAT and FQDESV (reference sequence). As DNA, the CDR3 is TGTGCCAGCAGCCCCGCGACTAGCGGATTCACAGATACGCAGTATTTT. Amino acids: CASSPATSGFTDTQYF.

The V gene is TRBV30, the J gene TRBJ2-2; 10 nucleotides align to TRBD2. This CDR3 has 15 amino acids. V shed 0 bases, J shed 5 bases, and the junction held 3 bases outside the gene matches. Germline V gene lookup returns CDR1 GTSNPN and CDR2 SVGIG (reference sequence). The CDR3 DNA follows: TGTGCCTGGAGTGTGGAACTAGCGGGGACCGGGGAGCTGTTTTTT. The encoded protein is CAWSVELAGTGELFF.